These 24 T cell receptor beta chains share one sample of origin, sequenced in a study of shared clonotypes between healthy human individuals. Assay used: immunoSEQ multiplex PCR; TCRdb lists only in-frame clones, some missing. The sample contains over 1.4 million clones, roughly 96% of which appear only once. The sample taken for sequencing was naive CD4+ T cells sorted from blood. Subset noted: CD45RA+ positively selected. These receptors were obtained from a young man in good health.

V gene TRBV28 combines with J gene TRBJ1-3, with TRBD1 matching over 10 bases. The ends lost 5 bases at V and 1 base at J; junction bases unmatched: 8. CDR1 is MDHEN and CDR2 is SYDVKM in the germline V gene. The CDR3 is made up of 17 amino acids. CDR3 loop: CASSIRTGGASGNTIYF. CDR3 nucleotide sequence: TGTGCCAGCAGTATACGGACAGGGGGAGCGTCTGGAAACACCATATATTTT.

The chain joins TRBV7-2 to TRBJ2-2; TRBD1 matches 8 bases. The CDR3 length is 15 residues. Germline lookup yields CDR1 SGHTA and CDR2 FQGNSA. J was trimmed by 12 bases and V by 2 bases; bases with no gene match: 11. The CDR3 loop is CASSLRPDRGGKLFF. DNA of the CDR3: TGTGCCAGCAGCTTACGGCCAGACAGGGGTGGAAAGCTGTTTTTT.

This clone was observed once. The chain employs TRBV10-3 and TRBJ1-3; D is unresolved. The CDR3 is 14 residues long. CDR1 and CDR2 from the germline V gene are ENHRY and SYGVKD. The V gene lost 3 bases and the J gene lost 4 bases, with 10 bases spanning the gap. DNA of the CDR3: TGTGCCATCAGTGACAAGGGAAGAGGAAACACCATATATTTT. It is translated as CAISDKGRGNTIYF.

The count of this clone is one. This CDR3 reads CASTAGTGVSPLHF. In DNA form, the CDR3 reads TGCGCCAGCACCGCCGGGACAGGGGTCTCACCCCTCCACTTT. J is TRBJ1-6 and V is TRBV5-1; 10 bases match TRBD1. Unmatched junction bases numbered 7, after V lost 6 bases and J lost 10 bases. Germline assignment: CDR1 SGHRS and CDR2 YFSETQ. This CDR3 is built from 14 residues.

This chain joins TRBV11-2 and TRBJ2-7, with D perhaps matching TRBD2 (5 bases). Germline CDR1 and CDR2: SGHAT and FQNNGV. The V end was cut by 4 bases, the J end by 2 bases, with 15 bases between. This CDR3 region has 15 residues. The CDR3 bases are TGTGCCAGCAGCTGGACCACTAGTGGGACCTACGAGCAGTACTTC. Protein sequence: CASSWTTSGTYEQYF.

The chain has TRBV7-2 and TRBJ2-2, with 11 bases lining up with TRBD2. Losses at the gene ends were 5 bases for V and 6 bases for J; bases not matched to a gene: 17. Germline V gives CDR1 SGHTA, CDR2 FQGNSA. This CDR3 is built from 19 residues. The CDR3 DNA sequence: TGTGCCAGCAGCCTACATTCTCCCGGACTAGCGGGTGGATCCGGGGAGCTGTTTTTT. This translates into CASSLHSPGLAGGSGELFF.

The chain combines TRBV21-1 with TRBJ2-7; the D call in the table, TRBD2, was not verified against the DNA. TRBV21-1 is shown as a pseudogene. This CDR3 spans 16 amino acids. In DNA form, the CDR3 reads TGTGCCAGCAGCTCTTCCAGAGGCCCATTCCTTTACGAGCAGTACTTC. This translates into CASSSSRGPFLYEQYF.

The CDR3 nucleotides read TGTGCCAGCAGTGATTCCACCCGGGGACATGAGCAGTTCTTC. Protein sequence: CASSDSTRGHEQFF. This rearrangement joins TRBV2 to TRBJ2-1; either TRBD1 or TRBD2 may fit D (5 bases each). The V gene lost 3 bases and the J gene lost 8 bases, with 14 bases spanning the gap. The CDR3 extends over 14 amino acids. The germline gives CDR1 SNHLY, CDR2 FYNNEI.

The chain is built from TRBV10-1 and TRBJ2-1; D not resolved. V gave up 2 bases and J gave up 9 bases, with 14 bases separating them. The CDR3 consists of 14 residues. Germline CDR1 and CDR2: WNHNN and SYGVQD (reference sequence). CDR3 protein: CASSENFGLGEQFF. CDR3 nucleotides: TGCGCCAGCAGTGAGAACTTTGGGTTAGGTGAGCAGTTCTTC.

The CDR3: CASKTGDNQPQHF. Written as DNA, the CDR3 is TGTGCCAGCAAAACTGGTGATAATCAGCCCCAGCATTTT. The genes are TRBV6-1 and TRBJ1-5; D call uncertain. CDR1 MNHNS and CDR2 SASEGT come from the germline V gene. V was clipped by 7 bases and J by 4 bases, with 11 bases between them. The CDR3 loop spans 13 amino acids.

The chain employs TRBV29-1 and TRBJ2-3, with D unresolved. Germline CDR1 is SQVTM and CDR2 is ANQGSEA. With 3 bases removed from V and 6 bases from J, the gap between germline ends came to 10 bases. The CDR3 loop spans 12 amino acids. In nucleotides, the CDR3 is TGCAGCGTTGACTGGCCCCCTGATACGCAGTATTTT. It codes for CSVDWPPDTQYF.

The V and J genes are TRBV6-6 and TRBJ1-1; 8 bases agree with TRBD1. Germline trimming cut 8 bases from V and 0 bases from J; bases unmatched to any gene: 11. The CDR3 covers 16 residues. Germline V gene lookup returns CDR1 MNHNY and CDR2 SVGAGI (reference sequence). In DNA, the CDR3 is TGTGCCAGCCCCACCCTGACAGGGGACATGAACACTGAAGCTTTCTTT. It codes for CASPTLTGDMNTEAFF.

The chain couples TRBV11-2 to TRBJ2-3, with a weak D call TRBD2 (6 bases). With 0 bases removed from V and 6 bases from J, the gap between germline ends came to 10 bases. There are 14 residues in the CDR3. CDR1 and CDR2 from the germline V gene are SGHAT and FQNNGV. CDR3: CASSLEGGADTQYF. CDR3 nucleotides: TGTGCCAGCAGCTTAGAGGGCGGGGCGGATACGCAGTATTTT.

The chain combines TRBV4-3 with TRBJ2-3; TRBD2 agrees at 9 bases. The V gene end was trimmed by 0 bases and the J gene end by 6 bases; junction bases not matched to a gene: 4. The length of the CDR3 is 15 residues. Per germline, CDR1 LGHNA and CDR2 YSLEER. The DNA of the CDR3 is TGCGCCAGCAGCCAAGAACAAGCGGGAGGTGATACGCAGTATTTT. Its protein is CASSQEQAGGDTQYF.

With respect to this clone: This specimen includes other DNA sequences encoding the same CDR3. CDR3 amino acids: CASSEGETQYF. The CDR3 DNA sequence: TGCGCCAGCAGTGAGGGGGAGACCCAGTACTTC. The rearrangement links TRBV10-1 to TRBJ2-5; D is unclear. The CDR3 extends over 11 amino acids. In germline, CDR1 is WNHNN, CDR2 SYGVQD (reference sequence). V gave up 2 bases and J gave up 5 bases, with 3 bases separating them.

The chain couples TRBV28 to TRBJ2-5; D uncertain. V was pared by 7 bases and J by 5 bases, with 5 bases between. This CDR3 is built from 10 residues. Looked up from germline, CDR1 is MDHEN and CDR2 is SYDVKM. For the CDR3, the DNA is TGTGCCAGCATATATGAGACCCAGTACTTC. As protein: CASIYETQYF.

A remark on this clone: The sample carries other DNA sequences with the same CDR3. V usage is TRBV5-4 and J usage is TRBJ2-1; TRBD1 is a possible D gene (5 bases). The CDR3 is 13 residues long. The V and J ends lost 2 bases and 8 bases respectively, with 11 bases between them. Germline V lookup: CDR1 SGHNT, CDR2 YYREEE (reference sequence). CDR3 in amino acids: CASSLAGRYEQFF. DNA of the CDR3: TGTGCCAGCAGCTTAGCAGGGCGTTATGAGCAGTTCTTC. Full variable domain (missing parts from reference TRBV5-4 and TRBJ2-1): ETGVTQSPTHLIKTRGQQVTLRCSSQSGHNTVSWYQQALGQGPQFIFQYYREEENGRGNFPPRFSGLQFPNYSSELNVNALELDDSALYLCASSLAGRYEQFFGPGTRLTVL.

This clone was seen only once. The chain combines TRBV7-9 with TRBJ1-4; D gene ambiguous. The germline V gene encodes CDR1 SEHNR and CDR2 FQNEAQ (reference sequence). V was pared by 3 bases and J by 8 bases, with 16 bases between. The CDR3 extends over 15 amino acids. Here the CDR3 reads CASSLADRVLEKLFF. In DNA, the CDR3 is TGTGCCAGCAGCTTGGCAGATAGGGTGCTGGAAAAACTGTTTTTT.

V gene TRBV19 combines with J gene TRBJ1-1; TRBD1 is a possible D gene (6 bases). This CDR3 spans 18 amino acids. The ends were cut back, 3 bases at V and 0 bases at J, with 20 bases in the middle. Germline V gene sequence: CDR1 LNHDA, CDR2 SQIVND (reference sequence). The CDR3 protein is CASSIRPLDRLLNTEAFF. The CDR3 DNA reads as TGTGCCAGTAGTATCCGCCCCCTCGACAGGTTGCTGAACACTGAAGCTTTCTTT.

This chain joins TRBV28 and TRBJ2-5; 13 bases are shared with TRBD2. The J segment lost 5 bases and the V segment lost 3 bases, leaving 6 bases of the junction unmatched. The CDR3 totals 16 residues. Per germline, CDR1 MDHEN and CDR2 SYDVKM. CDR3 protein: CASSLTSGRYPETQYF. CDR3 in DNA: TGTGCCAGCAGTTTGACTAGCGGGAGGTACCCGGAGACCCAGTACTTC.

The chain uses TRBV10-3 and TRBJ2-2; 8 nucleotides match TRBD1. V shed 4 bases, J shed 2 bases, and the junction held 6 bases outside the gene matches. The CDR3 totals 16 residues. Looked up from germline, CDR1 is ENHRY and CDR2 is SYGVKD. CDR3 coding DNA: TGTGCCATCAGTGTTCTCGGACAGGGAAACACCGGGGAGCTGTTTTTT. It specifies CAISVLGQGNTGELFF.

The chain uses TRBV27 and TRBJ1-4, with a tentative D call TRBD1 (5 bases). CDR3 length: 14 amino acids. The V end lost 8 bases, the J end lost 8 bases, and 18 bases lay between the germline ends. The germline CDR1 and CDR2 sequences are MNHEY and SMNVEV (reference sequence). The CDR3 coding sequence is TGTGCCAGCTCCGTCTTGGGGGGTGAAGAAAAACTGTTTTTT. Residues: CASSVLGGEEKLFF. Using reference TRBV27 and TRBJ1-4 for the parts outside the CDR3, the full variable domain is EAQVTQNPRYLITVTGKKLTVTCSQNMNHEYMSWYRQDPGLGLRQIYYSMNVEVTDKGDVPEGYKVSRKEKRNFPLILESPSPNQTSLYFCASSVLGGEEKLFFGSGTQLSVL.

As to this clone: This same CDR3 is encoded by further DNA sequences in the sample. The rearrangement joins TRBV5-1 to TRBJ2-2, with D possibly TRBD2 on 6 matching bases. V lost 0 bases and J lost 1, with 10 bases in between. The length of the CDR3 is 16 residues. Germline loops: CDR1 SGHRS, CDR2 YFSETQ. The CDR3 sequence: CASSLEGGVNTGELFF. CDR3 DNA sequence: TGCGCCAGCAGCTTGGAGGGCGGGGTGAACACCGGGGAGCTGTTTTTT. The entire variable domain, with the rest obtained from reference TRBV5-1 and TRBJ2-2, is as follows: KAGVTQTPRYLIKTRGQQVTLSCSPISGHRSVSWYQQTPGQGLQFLFEYFSETQRNKGNFPGRFSGRQFSNSRSEMNVSTLELGDSALYLCASSLEGGVNTGELFFGEGSRLTVL.

The V call is TRBV18, the J call TRBJ2-5, with D perhaps matching TRBD1 or TRBD2 (5 bases each). V was shortened by 3 bases and J by 4 bases, with 15 bases between the two germline ends. Germline V lookup: CDR1 KGHSH, CDR2 LQKENI. The CDR3 runs to 15 residues. CDR3 sequence: CASSPPGTVGETQYF. CDR3 nucleotide sequence: TGTGCCAGCTCACCGCCGGGGACCGTCGGAGAGACCCAGTACTTC.